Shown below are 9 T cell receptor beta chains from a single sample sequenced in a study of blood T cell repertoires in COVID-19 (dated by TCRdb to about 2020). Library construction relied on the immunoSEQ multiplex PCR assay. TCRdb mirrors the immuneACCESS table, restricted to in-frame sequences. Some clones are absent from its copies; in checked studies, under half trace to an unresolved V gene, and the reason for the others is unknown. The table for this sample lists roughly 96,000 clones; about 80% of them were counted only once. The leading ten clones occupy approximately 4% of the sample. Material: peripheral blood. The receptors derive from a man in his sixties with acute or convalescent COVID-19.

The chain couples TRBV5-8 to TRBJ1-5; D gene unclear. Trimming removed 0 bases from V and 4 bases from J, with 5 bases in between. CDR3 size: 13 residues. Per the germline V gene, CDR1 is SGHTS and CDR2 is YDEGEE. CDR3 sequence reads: CASSLDRNQPQHF. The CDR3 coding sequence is TGTGCCAGCAGCTTGGACAGAAATCAGCCCCAGCATTTT.

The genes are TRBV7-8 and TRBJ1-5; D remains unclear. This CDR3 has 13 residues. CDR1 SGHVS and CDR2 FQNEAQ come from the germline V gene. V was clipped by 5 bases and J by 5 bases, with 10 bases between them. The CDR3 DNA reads TGTGCCAGCAGCCGGCGTGTGGATCAGCCCCAGCATTTT. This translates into CASSRRVDQPQHF.

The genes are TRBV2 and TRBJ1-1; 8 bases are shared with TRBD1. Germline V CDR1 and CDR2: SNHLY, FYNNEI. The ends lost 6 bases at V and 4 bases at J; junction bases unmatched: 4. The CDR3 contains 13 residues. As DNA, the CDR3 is TGTGCCAGCAGGAGACAGGGGACCACTGAAGCTTTCTTT. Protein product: CASRRQGTTEAFF.

The CDR3 here is CASSLGPRTGINYNEQFF. The CDR3 DNA follows: TGTGCCAGCAGTTTGGGACCACGGACAGGGATTAACTACAATGAGCAGTTCTTC. J is TRBJ2-1 and V is TRBV7-3; 8 nucleotides line up with TRBD1. Losses at the gene ends were 6 bases for V and 3 bases for J; bases not matched to a gene: 16. The CDR3 totals 18 residues. The germline V gene has CDR1 SGHTA and CDR2 FQGTGA.

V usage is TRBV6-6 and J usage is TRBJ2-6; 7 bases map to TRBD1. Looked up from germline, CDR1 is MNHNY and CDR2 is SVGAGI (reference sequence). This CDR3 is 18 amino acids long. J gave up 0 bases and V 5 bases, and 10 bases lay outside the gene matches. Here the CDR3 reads CASSLRGRLSSGANVLTF. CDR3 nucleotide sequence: TGTGCCAGCAGTCTAAGGGGGCGACTAAGCTCTGGGGCCAACGTCCTGACTTTC.

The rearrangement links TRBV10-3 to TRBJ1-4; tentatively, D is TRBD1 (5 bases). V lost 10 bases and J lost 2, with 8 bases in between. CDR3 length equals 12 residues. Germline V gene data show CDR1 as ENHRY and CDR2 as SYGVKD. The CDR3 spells CATGLTNEKLFF. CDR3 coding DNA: TGTGCCACAGGGCTGACTAATGAAAAACTGTTTTTT.

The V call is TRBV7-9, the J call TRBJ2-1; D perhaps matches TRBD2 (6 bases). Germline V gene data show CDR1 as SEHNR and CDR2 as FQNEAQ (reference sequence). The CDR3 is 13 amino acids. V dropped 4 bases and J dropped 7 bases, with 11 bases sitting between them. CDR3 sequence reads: CASSSLAGNEQFF. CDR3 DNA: TGTGCCAGCAGCTCACTAGCAGGTAATGAGCAGTTCTTC.

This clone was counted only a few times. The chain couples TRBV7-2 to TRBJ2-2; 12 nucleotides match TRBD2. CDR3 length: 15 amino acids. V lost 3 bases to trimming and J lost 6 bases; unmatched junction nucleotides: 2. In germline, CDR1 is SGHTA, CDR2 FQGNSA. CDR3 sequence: CASSFSSGGAGELFF. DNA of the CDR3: TGTGCCAGCAGCTTTTCTAGCGGGGGGGCCGGGGAGCTGTTTTTT.

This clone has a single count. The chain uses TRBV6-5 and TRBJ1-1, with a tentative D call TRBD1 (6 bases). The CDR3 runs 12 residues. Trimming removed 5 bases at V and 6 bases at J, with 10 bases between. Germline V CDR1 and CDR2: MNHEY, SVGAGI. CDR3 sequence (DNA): TGTGCCAGCAGTACAAGGGGGTCTGAAGCTTTCTTT. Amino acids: CASSTRGSEAFF.